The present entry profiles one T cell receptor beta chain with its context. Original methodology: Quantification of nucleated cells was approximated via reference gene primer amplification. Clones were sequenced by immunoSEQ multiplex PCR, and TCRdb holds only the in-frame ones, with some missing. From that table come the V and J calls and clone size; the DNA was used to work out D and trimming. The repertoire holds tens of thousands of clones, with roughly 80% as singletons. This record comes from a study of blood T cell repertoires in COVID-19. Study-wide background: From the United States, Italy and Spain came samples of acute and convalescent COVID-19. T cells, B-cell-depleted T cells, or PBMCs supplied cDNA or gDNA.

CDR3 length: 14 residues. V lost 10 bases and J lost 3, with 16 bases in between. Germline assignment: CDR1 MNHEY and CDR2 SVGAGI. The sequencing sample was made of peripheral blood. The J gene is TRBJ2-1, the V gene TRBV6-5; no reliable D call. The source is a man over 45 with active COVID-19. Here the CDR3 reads CATRLPLSYNEQFF. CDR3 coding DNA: TGTGCCACGCGCCTTCCACTTAGCTACAATGAGCAGTTCTTC.